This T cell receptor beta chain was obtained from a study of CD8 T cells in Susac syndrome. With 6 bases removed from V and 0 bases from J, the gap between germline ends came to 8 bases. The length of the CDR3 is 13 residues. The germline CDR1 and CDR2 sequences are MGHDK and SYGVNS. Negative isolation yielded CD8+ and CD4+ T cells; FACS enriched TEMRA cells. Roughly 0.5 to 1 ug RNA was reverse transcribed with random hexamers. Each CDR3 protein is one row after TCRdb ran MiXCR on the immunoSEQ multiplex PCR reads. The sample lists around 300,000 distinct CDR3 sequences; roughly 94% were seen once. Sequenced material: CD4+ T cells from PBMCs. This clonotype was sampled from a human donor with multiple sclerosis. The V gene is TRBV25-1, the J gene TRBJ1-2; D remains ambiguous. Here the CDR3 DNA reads TGTGCCAGCAGCGACACGGCTAACTATGGCTACACCTTC. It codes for CASSDTANYGYTF.